This TCR beta chain was documented in a study of T cells after yellow fever vaccination. Study overall: The SMART-Seq v4 Ultra Low Input method served to prepare the low-cell-number fractions.

TCRdb itself ran the 5' RACE reads through MiXCR, one entry per CDR3 protein. The table has just under 600,000 distinct CDR3 sequences, approximately 15% seen once; the top ten hold more than 12%. A note on this clonotype: Its target is unknown.

Trimming removed 0 bases from V and 1 base from J, with 9 bases in between. Germline V CDR1 and CDR2: LGHNA, YNFKEQ. CDR3 length equals 15 residues. Study-level points and caveats: Re-detected after boosting: most primary clones, 96% of CD4 and less than 90% of CD8. By day 5 rather than day 15, the secondary response had peaked, though it was weaker.

The gene calls are TRBV4-2 and TRBJ1-2; possibly TRBD1 for D (6 bases). The specimen was PBMCs, collected on the day of the yellow fever booster vaccination. The source of this sequence is a man aged 30-40 years who received the YFV17D yellow fever vaccine. The chain's CDR3 is CASSQERGGNYGYTF. The CDR3, as DNA: TGTGCCAGCAGCCAAGAGAGGGGGGGTAACTATGGCTACACCTTC.